What follows is one T cell receptor (beta chain) and its context. No antigen is known for it. Trimming removed 2 bases at V and 10 bases at J, with 13 bases between. Germline CDR1 is SGHKS and CDR2 is YYEKEE (reference sequence). The CDR3 is 14 residues long. The sample comes from a study of T cells after yellow fever vaccination. Study summary: Researchers used SMART-Seq v4 Ultra Low Input to prepare fractions that had low cell numbers.

Study-wide results and limits: FACS-sorted repertoires could contain abundant clonotypes contaminating from the bulk population.

TCRdb reprocessed the 5' RACE reads with MiXCR, giving one entry per CDR3 protein. Of approximately 150,000 distinct CDR3 sequences in the sample, 6.2% were seen once. This TCR derives from a man aged 18 to 29 who received the YFV17D yellow fever vaccine. The V call is TRBV5-5, the J call TRBJ1-6; D is perhaps TRBD1 (6 bases). The sample here was CD4+ T cells sorted from PBMCs, taken on the day of the first yellow fever vaccination. This chain's CDR3 is CASSLSRGESPLHF. CDR3 nucleotides: TGTGCCAGCAGCTTATCCAGGGGTGAGTCACCCCTCCACTTT.